The present TCR beta chain was sequenced within a study of shared clonotypes between healthy human individuals. Study information: Three CD4 naive, three CD4 memory, two CD8 naive and one CD8 memory plate were used per donor. Findings and limits, study-wide: Sequencing depth was predicted to influence how clonotypes are shared among donors. Sharing across four donors was highest in naive CD4 (around 5%) and lowest in memory CD8 (approximately 0.4%).

A single count supports this clone. Its specificity is unknown. Clones were sequenced by immunoSEQ multiplex PCR, and TCRdb holds only the in-frame ones, with some missing. The sample holds some 2,100,000 clones, 90% to 95% seen once. Terminally differentiated effector memory CD45RA+ cells were left out of the naive CD8 fraction, which was CD45RO-negative and positively selected for CCR7. There are 16 residues in the CDR3. V lost 0 bases and J 5 bases, leaving 13 bases between the germline ends. Germline assignment: CDR1 LGHNA and CDR2 YSLEER. Sequencing was performed on naive CD8+ T cells from PBMCs. This receptor was identified in a man younger than 35 in good health. Some clones in this sample may be carry-over from other donors' samples. V and J are TRBV4-3 and TRBJ1-4; no clear D. The CDR3 region has the DNA TGCGCCAGCAGCCAAGATAGGCGGGAGGGAAATGAAAAACTGTTTTTT. Its protein is CASSQDRREGNEKLFF.